The 12 T cell receptor beta chains listed next were all sequenced from one sample in a study of blood T cell repertoires in COVID-19. This table comes from immunoSEQ multiplex PCR, and its TCRdb copy is limited to in-frame clones, with some not included. The table has roughly 39,000 clones, roughly 90% seen once; the top ten hold under 6%. The specimen was peripheral blood. These receptors were collected from a human donor in a cohort sampled during active COVID-19.

CDR3 in amino acids: CASSLRLAGSSYEQYF. CDR3 sequence (DNA): TGTGCCAGCAGCTTACGACTAGCGGGGTCGTCCTACGAGCAGTACTTC. The V and J genes are TRBV7-6 and TRBJ2-7; 11 positions agree with TRBD2. Per the germline V gene, CDR1 is SGHVS and CDR2 is FNYEAQ. The CDR3 totals 16 residues. The junction had 4 bases not matched to a gene; V was cut back by 2 bases and J by 1 base.

This clone occurred a few times. The chain combines TRBV7-8 with TRBJ1-5; perhaps TRBD1 as D (5 bases). The CDR3 consists of 15 residues. Germline V lookup: CDR1 SGHVS, CDR2 FQNEAQ. Between the trimmed V and J ends, which lost 5 bases and 7 bases, there was a span of 18 bases. CDR3 sequence: CASSAPRGLWQPQHF. The CDR3 DNA sequence: TGTGCCAGCAGCGCCCCTCGGGGGTTGTGGCAGCCCCAGCATTTT. Based on the CDR3 plus reference TRBV7-8 and TRBJ1-5, the full variable domain is GAGVSQSPRYKVAKRGQDVALRCDPISGHVSLFWYQQALGQGPEFLTYFQNEAQLDKSGLPSDRFFAERPEGSVSTLKIQRTQQEDSAVYLCASSAPRGLWQPQHFGDGTRLSIL.

This clone was recorded once. This sequence joins TRBV6-4 and TRBJ2-1; 8 bases align to TRBD2. The length of the CDR3 is 15 residues. V lost 3 bases, J lost 4 bases, and 5 bases stayed unmatched. Germline-derived CDR1 and CDR2 are MRHNA and SNTAGT. The CDR3, as DNA: TGTGCCAGCAGTGATCGGGGGGGCGCGTACAATGAGCAGTTCTTC. It translates to CASSDRGGAYNEQFF.

The CDR3: CASSERTGANYGYTF. For the CDR3, the DNA is TGTGCCAGCAGCGAACGGACAGGAGCTAACTATGGCTACACCTTC. This rearrangement joins TRBV7-2 to TRBJ1-2; 7 bases agree with TRBD1. Trimming removed 5 bases from V and 0 bases from J; junction bases left unmatched: 6. The CDR3 covers 15 residues. CDR1 and CDR2 from the germline V gene are SGHTA and FQGNSA.

The gene calls are TRBV27 and TRBJ2-2; TRBD2 matches 7 bases. The germline CDR1 and CDR2 sequences are MNHEY and SMNVEV (reference sequence). This CDR3 has 14 residues. The junction had 6 bases not matched to a gene; V was cut back by 6 bases and J by 5 bases. The CDR3 region is CASRLGGGTGELFF. The CDR3 DNA is TGTGCCAGCAGGCTCGGCGGGGGAACCGGGGAGCTGTTTTTT.

The V call is TRBV30, the J call TRBJ2-5; D unclear. With 4 bases removed from V and 0 bases from J, the gap between germline ends came to 9 bases. Germline V gene sequence: CDR1 GTSNPN, CDR2 SVGIG (reference sequence). This CDR3 is 13 amino acids long. CDR3 DNA sequence: TGTGCCTGGACTTCCGGTTACCAAGAGACCCAGTACTTC. As protein: CAWTSGYQETQYF.

The rearrangement uses TRBV7-3 and TRBJ1-1; no clear D gene. V dropped 5 bases and J dropped 1 base, with 14 bases sitting between them. CDR3 length: 15 residues. Germline V gives CDR1 SGHTA, CDR2 FQGTGA. The CDR3 DNA sequence: TGTGCCAGCAGCCCGCTTATCCAGGCGAACACTGAAGCTTTCTTT. Residues: CASSPLIQANTEAFF.

The CDR3 DNA reads as TGTGCCAGCAGCTGGAAACAGGGGGCAACTAATGAAAAACTGTTTTTT. It is translated as CASSWKQGATNEKLFF. The chain uses TRBV5-4 and TRBJ1-4, with 8 bases aligning to TRBD1. From germline, CDR1 is SGHNT and CDR2 YYREEE (reference sequence). Losses at the gene ends were 3 bases for V and 0 bases for J; bases not matched to a gene: 4. The CDR3 length is 16 residues.

This chain links TRBV12-3 or TRBV12-4 with TRBJ1-2, with 8 bases fitting TRBD1. The junction had 6 bases not matched to a gene; V was cut back by 6 bases and J by 6 bases. This CDR3 is built from 13 residues. The CDR3 loop reads CASRWGQAHGYTF. The CDR3 DNA reads as TGTGCCAGCAGATGGGGACAGGCCCATGGCTACACCTTC.

The J gene is TRBJ2-7, the V gene TRBV29-1; D may be TRBD2 (5 bases). V lost 5 bases to trimming and J lost 3 bases, with 5 bases between them. This CDR3 is built from 10 residues. CDR1 is SQVTM and CDR2 is ANQGSEA in the germline V gene. This CDR3 is CSVRDYEQYF. CDR3 sequence (DNA): TGCAGCGTTCGGGACTACGAGCAGTACTTC.

V and J are TRBV30 and TRBJ1-2; 9 bases are shared with TRBD1. After removal of 5 bases from V and 3 bases from J, the junction contained 4 bases not matched to a gene. CDR3 size: 13 residues. Germline CDR1 GTSNPN, CDR2 SVGIG (reference sequence). For the CDR3, the DNA is TGTGCCTGGCTACAGGGGGCGTACTATGGCTACACCTTC. Encoded protein: CAWLQGAYYGYTF.

The table lists this clone with a count of one. The V call is TRBV7-2, the J call TRBJ1-3; D is perhaps TRBD1 (6 bases). Trimming stripped 5 bases from V and 0 bases from J, with 14 bases between. CDR3 length equals 16 residues. Germline CDR1 and CDR2: SGHTA and FQGNSA. The CDR3 DNA reads TGTGCCAGCAGCCAGACCGGGACATTCTCTGGAAACACCATATATTTT. It specifies CASSQTGTFSGNTIYF.